Listed here are 9 T cell receptor beta chains from one sample, sequenced in a study of shared clonotypes between healthy human individuals. TCRdb's table, derived via immunoSEQ multiplex PCR, lists solely in-frame clones and lacks some. This table has around 510,000 clones, approximately 94% appearing once. Sequencing used naive CD4+ T cells sorted from blood. This sample's subset: CD45RA+ positively selected. The receptors derive from a woman aged 25 to 45 in good health.

V gene TRBV11-3 combines with J gene TRBJ2-3, with D tentatively TRBD1 (5 bases). This CDR3 is built from 15 residues. V lost 0 bases and J lost 2, with 9 bases in between. Germline assignment: CDR1 SGHNT and CDR2 YENEEA. In nucleotides, the CDR3 is TGTGCCAGCAGCTTAGATGACAGATACACAGATACGCAGTATTTT. Protein sequence: CASSLDDRYTDTQYF.

This chain connects TRBV7-9 to TRBJ2-7, with D tentatively TRBD1 or TRBD2 (6 bases each). V was trimmed by 5 bases and J by 0 bases, leaving 14 bases between them. Germline assignment: CDR1 SEHNR and CDR2 FQNEAQ (reference sequence). This CDR3 is 15 amino acids long. DNA of the CDR3: TGTGCCAGCAGCCCCTTGGGGGGCAGCTCCTACGAGCAGTACTTC. Translated: CASSPLGGSSYEQYF.

In this sample, this clone turned up once. The chain has TRBV6-1 and TRBJ2-7; 8 bases are shared with TRBD1. Per germline, CDR1 MNHNS and CDR2 SASEGT. With V trimmed by 7 bases and J by 6 bases, 14 bases remained unmatched. The CDR3 has 15 residues. The CDR3 region has the DNA TGTGCCAGCATTCCTACCGGGACAGGCTCATCCGAGCAGTACTTC. Amino acids: CASIPTGTGSSEQYF.

This clone occurred once. The V and J genes are TRBV20-1 and TRBJ2-5; tentatively, D is TRBD1 or TRBD2 (7 bases each). CDR3 length: 11 amino acids. V lost 7 bases, J lost 11 bases, and 17 bases lay in between. The germline V gene has CDR1 DFQATT and CDR2 SNEGSKA (reference sequence). The chain's CDR3 is CSGPRGGEQYF. DNA of the CDR3: TGCAGTGGACCCAGGGGGGGAGAGCAGTACTTC.

The chain joins TRBV5-8 to TRBJ2-7; possible D gene TRBD2, 5 bases. V lost 0 bases to trimming and J lost 2 bases, with 18 bases between them. Germline V gene lookup returns CDR1 SGHTS and CDR2 YDEGEE. CDR3 length equals 17 residues. The CDR3 DNA reads as TGTGCCAGCAGCTTGGTCATCGCGTCAGGAGGCCCCTACGAGCAGTACTTC. Its translation is CASSLVIASGGPYEQYF.

The rearrangement uses TRBV7-9 and TRBJ2-7, with 7 bases lining up with TRBD1. Trimming cost V 1 base and J 2 bases; bases outside gene matches: 5. Germline loops: CDR1 SEHNR, CDR2 FQNEAQ (reference sequence). This CDR3 spans 15 amino acids. Written as DNA, the CDR3 is TGTGCCAGCAGCTTAGGGACAGGAAAAACCTACGAGCAGTACTTC. Amino acid sequence: CASSLGTGKTYEQYF.

The chain is built from TRBV5-6 and TRBJ1-2; 8 bases align to TRBD1. J was trimmed by 7 bases and V by 4 bases; bases with no gene match: 6. Germline CDR1 reads SGHDT; CDR2 reads YYEEEE. This CDR3 comprises 13 residues. CDR3 region: CASSRGQGSGYTF. The CDR3 nucleotides are TGTGCCAGCAGCCGCGGACAGGGAAGTGGCTACACCTTC.

The rearrangement joins TRBV28 to TRBJ2-7, with 10 bases identical to TRBD1. The germline V gene has CDR1 MDHEN and CDR2 SYDVKM. The CDR3 consists of 15 residues. Unmatched junction bases numbered 7, after V lost 6 bases and J lost 2 bases. The CDR3 here is CASRPGTGDPYEQYF. In nucleotides, the CDR3 is TGTGCCAGCAGACCCGGGACAGGGGATCCCTACGAGCAGTACTTC.

The V and J genes are TRBV29-1 and TRBJ2-7; TRBD1 matches at 7 bases. The CDR3 has 13 residues. The V gene end was trimmed by 0 bases and the J gene end by 6 bases; junction bases not matched to a gene: 5. Germline V CDR1 and CDR2: SQVTM, ANQGSEA. The CDR3: CSVEDWTGGEQYF. CDR3 bases: TGCAGCGTTGAAGATTGGACAGGAGGCGAGCAGTACTTC.